This T cell receptor (beta chain) was captured by sequencing in a study of CD8+CD57+ T cells in acquired aplastic anemia. Study overall: Sorted CD4+ and CD8+ cells yielded 3.2 ug of DNA on average. Overall study results and limits: The study found no significant CD8+ Simpson's diversity difference between patients and controls.

Patients chosen for sequencing had CD8+CD57+ cells that had expanded, as shown by flow cytometry. Germline CDR1 reads SGHRS; CDR2 reads YFSETQ. V trimming: 4 bases; J trimming: 8 bases; junction bases outside the gene matches: 12. CDR3 length: 16 residues. Points on this clonotype: Its antigen is currently unknown.

According to the study, genomic DNA was the template for TCR beta VDJ and CDR3 profiling. TCRdb independently ran MiXCR on the reads; one entry per CDR3 protein. The table records roughly 240,000 distinct CDR3 sequences, 47% of them present only once. Sequenced material: sorted CD4+, CD8+, or CD8+CD57+ T cells (not recorded which) from PBMCs. This chain links TRBV5-1 with TRBJ1-2; TRBD1 agrees at 12 bases. This sequence was found in a human donor with aplastic anemia. CDR3 residues: CASSPGKGQGAWGYTF. The CDR3 DNA reads TGCGCCAGCAGCCCGGGTAAGGGACAGGGGGCGTGGGGCTACACCTTC. Full variable domain (rest looked up from reference TRBV5-1 and TRBJ1-2): KAGVTQTPRYLIKTRGQQVTLSCSPISGHRSVSWYQQTPGQGLQFLFEYFSETQRNKGNFPGRFSGRQFSNSRSEMNVSTLELGDSALYLCASSPGKGQGAWGYTFGSGTRLTVV.